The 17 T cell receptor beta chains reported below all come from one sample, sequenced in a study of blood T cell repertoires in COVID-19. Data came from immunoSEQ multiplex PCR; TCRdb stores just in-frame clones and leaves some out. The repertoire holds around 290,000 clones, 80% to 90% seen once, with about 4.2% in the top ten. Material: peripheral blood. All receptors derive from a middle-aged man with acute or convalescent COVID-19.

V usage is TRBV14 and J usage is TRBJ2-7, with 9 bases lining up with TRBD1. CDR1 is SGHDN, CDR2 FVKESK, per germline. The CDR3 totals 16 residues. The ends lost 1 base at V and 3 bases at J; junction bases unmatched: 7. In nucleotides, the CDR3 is TGTGCCAGCAGCCAAGTGACAGACAGGGGGTACTACGAGCAGTACTTC. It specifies CASSQVTDRGYYEQYF.

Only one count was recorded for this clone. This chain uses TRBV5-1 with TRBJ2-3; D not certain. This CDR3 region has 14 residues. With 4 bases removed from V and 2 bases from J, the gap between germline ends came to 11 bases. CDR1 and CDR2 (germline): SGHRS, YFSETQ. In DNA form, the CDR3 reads TGCGCCAGCAGCCTACAGAACCCCACAGATACGCAGTATTTT. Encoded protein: CASSLQNPTDTQYF. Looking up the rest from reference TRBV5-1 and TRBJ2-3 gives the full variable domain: KAGVTQTPRYLIKTRGQQVTLSCSPISGHRSVSWYQQTPGQGLQFLFEYFSETQRNKGNFPGRFSGRQFSNSRSEMNVSTLELGDSALYLCASSLQNPTDTQYFGPGTRLTVL.

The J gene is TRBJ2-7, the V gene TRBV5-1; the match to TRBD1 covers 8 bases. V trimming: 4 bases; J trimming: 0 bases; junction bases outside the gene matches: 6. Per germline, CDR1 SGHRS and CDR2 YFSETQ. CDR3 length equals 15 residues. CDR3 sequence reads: CASSITGGSSYEQYF. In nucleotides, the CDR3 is TGCGCCAGCAGCATAACAGGGGGGTCCTCCTACGAGCAGTACTTC.

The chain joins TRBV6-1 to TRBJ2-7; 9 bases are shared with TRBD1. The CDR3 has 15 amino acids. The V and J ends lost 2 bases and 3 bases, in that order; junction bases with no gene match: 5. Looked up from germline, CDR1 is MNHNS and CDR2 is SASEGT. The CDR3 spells CASSEPGQGYYEQYF. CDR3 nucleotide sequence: TGTGCCAGCAGTGAACCTGGACAGGGGTACTACGAGCAGTACTTC.

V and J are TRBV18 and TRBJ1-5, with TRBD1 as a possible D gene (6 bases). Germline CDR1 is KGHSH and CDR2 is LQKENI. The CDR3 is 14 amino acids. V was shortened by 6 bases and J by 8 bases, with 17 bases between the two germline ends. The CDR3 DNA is TGTGCCAGCTCCCCTCCGGGGGGCGAAAAGCCCCAGCATTTT. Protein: CASSPPGGEKPQHF.

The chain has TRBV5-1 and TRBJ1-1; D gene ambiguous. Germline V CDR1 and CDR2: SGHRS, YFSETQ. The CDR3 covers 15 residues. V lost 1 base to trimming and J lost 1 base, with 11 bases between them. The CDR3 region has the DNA TGCGCCAGCAGCTTGTCCCCAGGAGGGAACACTGAAGCTTTCTTT. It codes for CASSLSPGGNTEAFF. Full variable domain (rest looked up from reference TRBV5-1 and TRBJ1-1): KAGVTQTPRYLIKTRGQQVTLSCSPISGHRSVSWYQQTPGQGLQFLFEYFSETQRNKGNFPGRFSGRQFSNSRSEMNVSTLELGDSALYLCASSLSPGGNTEAFFGQGTRLTVV.

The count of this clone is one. CDR3 loop: CASSYRRKDTQYF. The DNA for the CDR3 is TGTGCCAGCAGCTACCGGAGGAAAGATACGCAGTATTTT. The chain uses TRBV7-8 and TRBJ2-3, with D maybe TRBD2 (5 bases). The ends were cut back, 4 bases at V and 5 bases at J, with 10 bases in the middle. The CDR3 runs to 13 residues. The germline V gene has CDR1 SGHVS and CDR2 FQNEAQ.

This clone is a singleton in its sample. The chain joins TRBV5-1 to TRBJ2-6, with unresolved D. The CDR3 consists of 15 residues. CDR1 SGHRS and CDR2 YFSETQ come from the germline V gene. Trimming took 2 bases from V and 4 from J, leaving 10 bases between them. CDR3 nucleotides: TGCGCCAGCAGCTTTAACCCTAGGGGGGCCAACGTCCTGACTTTC. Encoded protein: CASSFNPRGANVLTF.

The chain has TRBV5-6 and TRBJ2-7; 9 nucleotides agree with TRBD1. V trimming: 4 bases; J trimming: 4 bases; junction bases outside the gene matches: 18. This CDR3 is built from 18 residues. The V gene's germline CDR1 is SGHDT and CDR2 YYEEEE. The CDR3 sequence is CASSRPPYRDRASYEQYF. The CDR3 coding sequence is TGTGCCAGCAGCAGGCCCCCCTACCGGGACAGGGCCTCTTACGAGCAGTACTTC.

This chain's CDR3 is CASSSGPPSSYEQYF. The CDR3 nucleotides read TGTGCCAGCAGCTCTGGGCCACCGAGCTCCTACGAGCAGTACTTC. V usage is TRBV7-2 and J usage is TRBJ2-7; no clear D gene. From germline, CDR1 is SGHTA and CDR2 FQGNSA. V lost 4 bases and J 0 bases, leaving 13 bases between the germline ends. There are 15 residues in the CDR3.

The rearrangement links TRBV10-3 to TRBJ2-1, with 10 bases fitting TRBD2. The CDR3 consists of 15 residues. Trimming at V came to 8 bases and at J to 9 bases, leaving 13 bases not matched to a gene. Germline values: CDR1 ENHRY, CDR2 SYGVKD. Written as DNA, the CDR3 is TGTGCCATCGGGGCGCCTAGCGGGGGTGGTGGTGAGCAGTTCTTC. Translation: CAIGAPSGGGGEQFF.

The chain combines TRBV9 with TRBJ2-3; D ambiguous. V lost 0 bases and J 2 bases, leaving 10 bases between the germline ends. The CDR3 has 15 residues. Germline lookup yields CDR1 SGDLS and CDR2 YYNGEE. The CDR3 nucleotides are TGTGCCAGCAGCGTAGCTCCAGCGATCACAGATACGCAGTATTTT. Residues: CASSVAPAITDTQYF. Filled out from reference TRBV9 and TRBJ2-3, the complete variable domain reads DSGVTQTPKHLITATGQRVTLRCSPRSGDLSVYWYQQSLDQGLQFLIQYYNGEERAKGNILERFSAQQFPDLHSELNLSSLELGDSALYFCASSVAPAITDTQYFGPGTRLTVL.

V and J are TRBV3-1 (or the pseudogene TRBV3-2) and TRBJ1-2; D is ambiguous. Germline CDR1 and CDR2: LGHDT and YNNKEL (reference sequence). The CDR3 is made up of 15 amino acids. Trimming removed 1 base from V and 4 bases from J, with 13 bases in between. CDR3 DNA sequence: TGTGCCAGCAGCCAAGTGTATCAACTCGGCTATGGCTACACCTTC. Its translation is CASSQVYQLGYGYTF.

The CDR3 DNA is TGTGCCAGCAGTCTTCCCCCAGGGCGGAGGGGAGGGGAGACCCAGTACTTC. Encoded protein: CASSLPPGRRGGETQYF. The chain couples TRBV6-2 or TRBV6-3 to TRBJ2-5; 7 bases line up with TRBD2. The CDR3 covers 17 residues. Per the germline V gene, CDR1 is MNHEY and CDR2 is SVGEGT. V lost 5 bases to trimming and J lost 5 bases; unmatched junction nucleotides: 17.

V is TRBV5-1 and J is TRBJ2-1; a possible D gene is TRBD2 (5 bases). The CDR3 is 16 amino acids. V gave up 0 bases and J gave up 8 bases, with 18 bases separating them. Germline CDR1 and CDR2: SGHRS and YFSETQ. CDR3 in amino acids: CASSLVLGLANDEQFF. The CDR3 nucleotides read TGCGCCAGCAGCTTGGTTTTAGGGCTAGCTAACGATGAGCAGTTCTTC. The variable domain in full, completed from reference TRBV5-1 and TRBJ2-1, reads KAGVTQTPRYLIKTRGQQVTLSCSPISGHRSVSWYQQTPGQGLQFLFEYFSETQRNKGNFPGRFSGRQFSNSRSEMNVSTLELGDSALYLCASSLVLGLANDEQFFGPGTRLTVL.

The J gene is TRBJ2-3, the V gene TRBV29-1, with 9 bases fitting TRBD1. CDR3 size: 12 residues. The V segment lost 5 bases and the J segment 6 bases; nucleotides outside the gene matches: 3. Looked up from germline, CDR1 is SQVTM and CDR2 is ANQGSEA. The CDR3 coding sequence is TGCAGCGTTCGACAGGGGGTGGATACGCAGTATTTT. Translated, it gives CSVRQGVDTQYF.

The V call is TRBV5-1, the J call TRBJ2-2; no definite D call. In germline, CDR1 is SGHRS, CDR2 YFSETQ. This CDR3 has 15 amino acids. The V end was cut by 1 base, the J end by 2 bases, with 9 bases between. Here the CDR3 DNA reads TGCGCCAGCAGCTTGTCCACAGCCAACACCGGGGAGCTGTTTTTT. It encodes CASSLSTANTGELFF.